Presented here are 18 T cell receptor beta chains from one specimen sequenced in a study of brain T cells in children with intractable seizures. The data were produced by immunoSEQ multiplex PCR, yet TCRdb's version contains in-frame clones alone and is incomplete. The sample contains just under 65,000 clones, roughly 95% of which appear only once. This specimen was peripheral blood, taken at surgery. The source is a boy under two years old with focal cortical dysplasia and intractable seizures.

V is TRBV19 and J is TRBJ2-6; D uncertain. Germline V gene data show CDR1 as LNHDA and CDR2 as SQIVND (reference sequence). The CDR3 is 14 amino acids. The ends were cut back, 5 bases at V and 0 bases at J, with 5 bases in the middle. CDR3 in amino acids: CASSLDSGANVLTF. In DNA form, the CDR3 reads TGTGCCAGTAGTCTGGACTCTGGGGCCAACGTCCTGACTTTC.

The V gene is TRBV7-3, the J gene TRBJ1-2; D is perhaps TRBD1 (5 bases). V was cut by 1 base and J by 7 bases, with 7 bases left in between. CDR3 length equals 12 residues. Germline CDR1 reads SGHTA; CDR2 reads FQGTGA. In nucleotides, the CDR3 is TGTGCCAGCAGCTTAAACGGGGGTGGCTACACCTTC. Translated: CASSLNGGGYTF. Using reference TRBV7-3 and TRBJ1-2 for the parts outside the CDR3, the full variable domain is GAGVSQTPSNKVTEKGKYVELRCDPISGHTALYWYRQSLGQGPEFLIYFQGTGAADDSGLPNDRFFAVRPEGSVSTLKIQRTERGDSAVYLCASSLNGGGYTFGSGTRLTVV.

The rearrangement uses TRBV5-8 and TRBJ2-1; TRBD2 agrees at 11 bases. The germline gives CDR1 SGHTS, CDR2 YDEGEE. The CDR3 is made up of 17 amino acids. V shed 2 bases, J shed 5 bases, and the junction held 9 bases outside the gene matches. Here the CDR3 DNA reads TGTGCCAGCAGCTTTCTTCAGACTAGCGGGAACCACAATGAGCAGTTCTTC. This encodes CASSFLQTSGNHNEQFF.

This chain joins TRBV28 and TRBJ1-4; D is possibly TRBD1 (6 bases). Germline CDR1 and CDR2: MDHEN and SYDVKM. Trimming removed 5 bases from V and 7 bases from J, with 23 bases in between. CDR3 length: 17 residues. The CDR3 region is CASSPLIYQGFIEKLFF. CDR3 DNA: TGTGCCAGCAGTCCCCTCATTTATCAGGGGTTTATTGAAAAACTGTTTTTT. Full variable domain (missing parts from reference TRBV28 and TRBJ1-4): DVKVTQSSRYLVKRTGEKVFLECVQDMDHENMFWYRQDPGLGLRLIYFSYDVKMKEKGDIPEGYSVSREKKERFSLILESASTNQTSMYLCASSPLIYQGFIEKLFFGSGTQLSVL.

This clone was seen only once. The CDR3 loop is CASSEGGGISYNSPLHF. DNA of the CDR3: TGTGCCAGCAGTGAGGGGGGGGGCATATCCTATAATTCACCCCTCCACTTT. J is TRBJ1-6 and V is TRBV2, with D perhaps TRBD1 (6 bases). The CDR3 has 17 amino acids. Between the trimmed V and J ends, which lost 3 bases and 1 base, there was a span of 13 bases. Germline loops: CDR1 SNHLY, CDR2 FYNNEI.

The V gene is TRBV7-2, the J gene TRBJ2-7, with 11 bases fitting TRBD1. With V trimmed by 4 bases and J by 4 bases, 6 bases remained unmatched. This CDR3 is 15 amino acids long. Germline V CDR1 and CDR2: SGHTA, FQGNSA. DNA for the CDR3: TGTGCCAGCAGCTGGGCCGGGACAGGGGGATACGAGCAGTACTTC. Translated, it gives CASSWAGTGGYEQYF.

CDR3 amino acids: CASSVGQGGPPLHF. DNA of the CDR3: TGTGCCAGCAGCGTGGGGCAGGGGGGTCCCCCCCTCCACTTT. The genes are TRBV5-6 and TRBJ1-6, with 7 positions matching TRBD1. This CDR3 region has 14 residues. Germline loops: CDR1 SGHDT, CDR2 YYEEEE. V shed 4 bases and J 13 bases; nucleotides not matched to a gene: 11.

CDR3 in DNA: TGCGCCAGCAGCCCGAGGACAGTGGGGTATGGCTACACCTTC. As protein: CASSPRTVGYGYTF. The chain couples TRBV5-1 to TRBJ1-2, with D maybe TRBD1 (6 bases). The CDR3 runs 14 residues. CDR1 is SGHRS, CDR2 YFSETQ, per germline. Between the trimmed V and J ends, which lost 4 bases and 5 bases, there was a span of 15 bases.

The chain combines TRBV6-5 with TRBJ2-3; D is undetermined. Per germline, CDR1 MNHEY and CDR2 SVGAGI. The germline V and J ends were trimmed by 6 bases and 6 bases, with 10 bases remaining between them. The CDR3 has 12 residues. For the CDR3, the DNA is TGTGCCAGCAGCCTCAGTCTGGATACGCAGTATTTT. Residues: CASSLSLDTQYF.

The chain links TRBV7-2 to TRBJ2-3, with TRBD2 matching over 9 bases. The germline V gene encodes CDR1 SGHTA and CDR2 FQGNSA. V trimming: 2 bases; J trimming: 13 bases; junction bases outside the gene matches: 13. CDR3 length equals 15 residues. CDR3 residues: CASSLSGPLAGSKYF. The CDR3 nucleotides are TGTGCCAGCAGCTTAAGCGGCCCCCTAGCGGGGTCCAAGTATTTT.

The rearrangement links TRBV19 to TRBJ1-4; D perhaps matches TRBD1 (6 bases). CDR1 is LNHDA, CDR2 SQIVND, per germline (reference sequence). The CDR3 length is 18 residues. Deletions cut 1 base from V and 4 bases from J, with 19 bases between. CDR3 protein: CASSIVPSGDSLNEKLFF. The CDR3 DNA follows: TGTGCCAGTAGTATAGTACCCTCAGGGGACTCACTTAATGAAAAACTGTTTTTT.

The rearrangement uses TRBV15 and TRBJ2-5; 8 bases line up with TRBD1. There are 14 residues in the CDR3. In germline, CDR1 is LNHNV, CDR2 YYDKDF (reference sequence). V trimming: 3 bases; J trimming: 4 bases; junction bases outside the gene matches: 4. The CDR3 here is CATSRDRASETQYF. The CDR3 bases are TGTGCCACCAGCAGGGACAGGGCATCAGAGACCCAGTACTTC.

The CDR3 DNA sequence: TGTGCCAGGTGGACAGTCTCCTACGAGCAGTACTTC. Encoded protein: CARWTVSYEQYF. This chain uses TRBV18 with TRBJ2-7; D possibly corresponds to TRBD1 (6 bases). Germline assignment: CDR1 KGHSH and CDR2 LQKENI. The CDR3 loop spans 12 amino acids. V shed 9 bases and J shed 0 bases, with 9 bases lying between them.

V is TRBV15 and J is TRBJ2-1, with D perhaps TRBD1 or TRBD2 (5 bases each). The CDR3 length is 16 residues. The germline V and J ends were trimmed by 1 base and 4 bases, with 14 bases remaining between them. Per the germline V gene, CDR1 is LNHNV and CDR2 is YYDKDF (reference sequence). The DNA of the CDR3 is TGTGCCACCAGCAGAGTTAAGGGGACCGGATACAATGAGCAGTTCTTC. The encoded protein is CATSRVKGTGYNEQFF.

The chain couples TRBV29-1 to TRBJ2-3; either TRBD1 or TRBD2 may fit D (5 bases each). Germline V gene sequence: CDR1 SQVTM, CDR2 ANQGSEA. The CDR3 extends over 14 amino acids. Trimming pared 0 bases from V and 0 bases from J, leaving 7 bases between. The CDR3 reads CSVEDRDSTDTQYF. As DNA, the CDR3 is TGCAGCGTTGAAGACAGGGACAGCACAGATACGCAGTATTTT.

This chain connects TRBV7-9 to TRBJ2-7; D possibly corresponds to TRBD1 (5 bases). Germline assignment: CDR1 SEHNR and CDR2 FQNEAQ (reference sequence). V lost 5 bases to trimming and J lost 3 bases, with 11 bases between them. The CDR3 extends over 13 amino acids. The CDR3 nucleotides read TGTGCCAGCAGCCCCGACAGAGGCTACGAGCAGTACTTC. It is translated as CASSPDRGYEQYF.

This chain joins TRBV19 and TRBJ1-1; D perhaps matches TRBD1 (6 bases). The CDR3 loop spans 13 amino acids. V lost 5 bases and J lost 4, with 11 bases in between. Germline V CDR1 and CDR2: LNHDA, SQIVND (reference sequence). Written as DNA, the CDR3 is TGTGCCAGTAGTGAAGACAGGACCACTGAAGCTTTCTTT. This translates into CASSEDRTTEAFF.

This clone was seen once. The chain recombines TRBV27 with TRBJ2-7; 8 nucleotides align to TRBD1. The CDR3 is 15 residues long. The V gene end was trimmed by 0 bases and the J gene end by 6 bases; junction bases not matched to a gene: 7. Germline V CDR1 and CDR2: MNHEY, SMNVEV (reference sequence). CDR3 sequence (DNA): TGTGCCAGCAGTTTATCCCCCGGACAGGGACGCGAGCAGTACTTC. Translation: CASSLSPGQGREQYF.